The T cell receptor (beta chain) described here comes from a study of blood T cell repertoires in COVID-19. V lost 8 bases to trimming and J lost 6 bases, with 19 bases between them. CDR1 is SGHTA and CDR2 is FQGNSA in the germline V gene. This CDR3 contains 14 residues. This clone was counted a single time. Participants reported their clinical history, and cohort assignment relied on those reports. Two consecutive negative NP/OP PCR tests, clearance, or resolved symptoms defined Cohort 3 recovery. Original handling: Amplified reference gene primers provided the basis for estimating nucleated cell counts. The repertoire was sequenced with immunoSEQ multiplex PCR; TCRdb's copy has only in-frame clones and lacks some. The DNA gave D and trimming, while V, J and clone size come from that table. Of under 350,000 clones in the sample, around 90% were seen once.

The receptor comes from a man aged 55 to 70 who had recovered from COVID-19. The sequenced sample consisted of PBMCs or T cells enriched from blood (not recorded which). The V gene is TRBV7-2, the J gene TRBJ1-2, with a tentative D call TRBD1 (6 bases). CDR3 in DNA: TGTGCCAGCCGCGTCCCAGGGGCAAGGAATGGCTACACCTTC. It yields the protein CASRVPGARNGYTF.